The 14 T cell receptor beta chains in this list originate from one sample, sequenced in a study of blood T cell repertoires in COVID-19 (dated by TCRdb to the early 2020s). Library generation was performed with the immunoSEQ multiplex PCR assay. This is the immuneACCESS table as TCRdb keeps it, with only in-frame sequences that have V and J called. A part of the clones is gone; compared with another copy, unresolved V genes explain less than half, and the rest is unexplained. This sample has just over 650,000 clones in its table, and around 90% of those were observed once. Under 0.3% of the sample lies in the top ten. The sample was peripheral blood. The receptors come from a woman between 18 and 29 years old with acute or convalescent COVID-19.

V and J are TRBV10-3 and TRBJ1-1; 7 bases are a match to TRBD1. With 0 bases clipped from V and 7 bases from J, the junction kept 11 bases outside the gene matches. Germline lookup yields CDR1 ENHRY and CDR2 SYGVKD. The CDR3 length is 16 residues. The chain's CDR3 is CAISESMGRGTSEAFF. CDR3 bases: TGTGCCATCAGTGAGTCGATGGGCAGGGGGACCAGTGAAGCTTTCTTT.

V usage is TRBV9 and J usage is TRBJ2-3; TRBD2 aligns across 8 bases. Per germline, CDR1 SGDLS and CDR2 YYNGEE. The CDR3 is 16 residues long. Trimming at V came to 3 bases and at J to 2 bases, leaving 8 bases not matched to a gene. DNA for the CDR3: TGTGCCAGCAGCGCTGGGACTAGGGGTTCCACAGATACGCAGTATTTT. Its protein is CASSAGTRGSTDTQYF.

The gene calls are TRBV19 and TRBJ2-3, with 11 bases fitting TRBD2. Germline V gene data show CDR1 as LNHDA and CDR2 as SQIVND (reference sequence). The CDR3 consists of 17 residues. J lost 6 bases, V lost 5 bases, and 13 bases had no gene match. The CDR3 DNA follows: TGTGCCAGTAGTCGCTTGTGGCTAGCGGGGGGCCGGGATACGCAGTATTTT. Its translation is CASSRLWLAGGRDTQYF.

The chain uses TRBV18 and TRBJ1-1; a weak D match, TRBD1 (5 bases). In germline, CDR1 is KGHSH, CDR2 LQKENI. The CDR3 sequence is 13 residues long. V gave up 4 bases and J gave up 3 bases, with 9 bases separating them. In nucleotides, the CDR3 is TGTGCCAGCTCACTCGACAGAGACACTGAAGCTTTCTTT. The encoded protein is CASSLDRDTEAFF.

This clone was seen a single time. The chain recombines TRBV7-8 with TRBJ1-5, with unresolved D. V was pared by 4 bases and J by 2 bases, with 12 bases between. The CDR3 consists of 15 residues. Germline V gene lookup returns CDR1 SGHVS and CDR2 FQNEAQ. CDR3 bases: TGTGCCAGCAGCTCAGCCCGGGTGGGCAATCAGCCCCAGCATTTT. It specifies CASSSARVGNQPQHF.

J is TRBJ2-3 and V is TRBV28; no firm D call. V shed 3 bases and J shed 6 bases, with 19 bases lying between them. CDR1 and CDR2 (germline): MDHEN, SYDVKM. CDR3 length equals 16 residues. The CDR3, as DNA: TGTGCCAGCAGTTTTTTCCCGACTCTTTCGGCGGATACGCAGTATTTT. Its translation: CASSFFPTLSADTQYF.

The gene calls are TRBV24-1 and TRBJ2-1; 10 nucleotides match TRBD1. Germline CDR1 is KGHDR and CDR2 is SFDVKD. With V trimmed by 0 bases and J by 15 bases, 4 bases remained unmatched. The CDR3 has 13 residues. In DNA form, the CDR3 reads TGTGCCACCAGTGATTTGCAGGGGACAGGGGCGTTCTTC. This encodes CATSDLQGTGAFF.

The rearrangement joins TRBV24-1 to TRBJ1-5; TRBD1 matches 8 bases. This CDR3 is 14 amino acids long. Germline loops: CDR1 KGHDR, CDR2 SFDVKD. Unmatched junction bases numbered 2, after V lost 3 bases and J lost 5 bases. The CDR3 protein is CATSDTGGYQPQHF. The CDR3 DNA is TGTGCCACCAGTGATACAGGGGGTTATCAGCCCCAGCATTTT.

The chain recombines TRBV9 with TRBJ2-3; the D gene is possibly TRBD1 (6 bases). V was pared by 3 bases and J by 4 bases, with 15 bases between. Per the germline V gene, CDR1 is SGDLS and CDR2 is YYNGEE. CDR3 length: 15 residues. Here the CDR3 reads CASSEHLTGPDTQYF. In nucleotides, the CDR3 is TGTGCCAGCAGCGAACATTTAACAGGGCCAGATACGCAGTATTTT.

The genes are TRBV5-1 and TRBJ1-1; D is possibly TRBD1 (5 bases). CDR3 size: 13 residues. Germline V CDR1 and CDR2: SGHRS, YFSETQ. The ends were cut back, 3 bases at V and 7 bases at J, with 13 bases in the middle. The CDR3 bases are TGCGCCAGCAGCTCCCCGATGGGGGGTGAAGCTTTCTTT. The encoded protein is CASSSPMGGEAFF.

There are a few counts of this clone. The chain is built from TRBV18 and TRBJ1-6; D might be TRBD1 (6 bases). CDR3 length: 16 residues. From germline, CDR1 is KGHSH and CDR2 LQKENI. V dropped 6 bases and J dropped 2 bases, with 14 bases sitting between them. Here the CDR3 reads CASSSEQGAYNSPLHF. In DNA form, the CDR3 reads TGTGCCAGCTCCTCTGAACAGGGTGCCTATAATTCACCCCTCCACTTT. Together with reference TRBV18 and TRBJ1-6, the CDR3 gives the full variable domain: NAGVMQNPRHLVRRRGQEARLRCSPMKGHSHVYWYRQLPEEGLKFMVYLQKENIIDESGMPKERFSAEFPKEGPSILRIQQVVRGDSAAYFCASSSEQGAYNSPLHFGNGTRLTVT.

The chain uses TRBV3-1 (or the pseudogene TRBV3-2) and TRBJ2-7; 7 nucleotides line up with TRBD1. The CDR3 is 13 residues long. Germline values: CDR1 LGHDT, CDR2 YNNKEL (reference sequence). The V gene end was trimmed by 4 bases and the J gene end by 2 bases; junction bases not matched to a gene: 2. The CDR3 nucleotides read TGTGCCAGCAGCCCGACAGGGACCTACGAGCAGTACTTC. Translating gives CASSPTGTYEQYF.

The chain joins TRBV12-3 or TRBV12-4 to TRBJ1-2, with 7 bases identical to TRBD1. With 7 bases clipped from V and 8 bases from J, the junction kept 7 bases outside the gene matches. This CDR3 has 12 amino acids. CDR3 DNA: TGTGCCAGCACTTTCACAGGGGAGGGCTACACCTTC. This sequence encodes CASTFTGEGYTF.

The gene calls are TRBV27 and TRBJ2-3, with D hard to call. Deletions cut 3 bases from V and 0 bases from J, with 7 bases between. The CDR3 is made up of 14 amino acids. From germline, CDR1 is MNHEY and CDR2 SMNVEV (reference sequence). The CDR3 is CASSFGPSTDTQYF. CDR3 DNA sequence: TGTGCCAGCAGTTTTGGCCCGAGCACAGATACGCAGTATTTT.